The 32 T cell receptor beta chains listed next were all sequenced from one sample in a study of Graves' ophthalmopathy and Graves' hyperthyroidism. For repertoire sequencing, the TCR beta CDR3 regions were amplified from RNA transcripts. RT-PCR with HTBI primers came first, then second-round multiplex PCR. TCRdb called the multiplex PCR reads again in MiXCR, with one record for every CDR3 protein. The repertoire holds some 750,000 distinct CDR3 sequences, with 40% as singletons. Sequenced input: peripheral blood. These receptor sequences come from an adult man with Graves' ophthalmopathy.

A word on this clonotype: No conserved phenylalanine or tryptophan ends this CDR3, so it is likely a read error. The chain links TRBV4-1 to TRBJ2-7; the match to TRBD1 covers 10 bases. The germline V gene has CDR1 MGHRA and CDR2 YSYEKL. This CDR3 has 13 residues. The DNA of the CDR3 is TGTGCCAGCAGCTCCGGACAGGGGGGCGAGCAGTACCTC. This gives the protein CASSSGQGGEQYL.

The genes are TRBV7-2 and TRBJ2-7; 10 bases are a match to TRBD1. CDR1 is SGHTA and CDR2 is FQGNSA in the germline V gene. V dropped 5 bases and J dropped 3; count of bases not matched to a gene: 4. The CDR3 has 14 residues. CDR3 in DNA: TGTGCCAGCAGCCGAAGGACAGGGGGCTACGAGCAGTACTTC. Amino acid sequence: CASSRRTGGYEQYF.

The rearrangement uses TRBV29-1 and TRBJ2-6; 7 bases match TRBD1. This CDR3 comprises 18 residues. The germline V gene encodes CDR1 SQVTM and CDR2 ANQGSEA. With V trimmed by 0 bases and J by 0 bases, 8 bases remained unmatched. The CDR3 DNA is TGCAGCGTTGAAGAGAGGGACAGCGCAGTCTCTGGGGCCAACGTCCTGACTTTC. It encodes CSVEERDSAVSGANVLTF.

This clonotype was observed once. This chain uses TRBV9 with TRBJ2-5, with 13 bases aligning to TRBD2. CDR3 size: 18 residues. Per germline, CDR1 SGDLS and CDR2 YYNGEE. The J segment lost 5 bases and the V segment lost 0 bases, leaving 10 bases of the junction unmatched. The CDR3 here is CASSVAPGLAGTWETQYF. The CDR3 nucleotides read TGTGCCAGCAGCGTAGCCCCGGGACTAGCGGGAACTTGGGAGACCCAGTACTTC.

The rearrangement joins TRBV2 to TRBJ1-2; D might be TRBD1 (6 bases). The CDR3 covers 16 residues. Germline V gives CDR1 SNHLY, CDR2 FYNNEI. V lost 4 bases to trimming and J lost 3 bases, with 18 bases between them. Written as DNA, the CDR3 is TGTGCCAGCAGTGCTAGCTCCGGGGGCCACTACTATGGCTACACCTTC. Protein sequence: CASSASSGGHYYGYTF.

This clonotype was recorded a few times. The chain has TRBV7-9 and TRBJ2-2; D may match TRBD1 or TRBD2 (5 bases each). Between the trimmed V and J ends, which lost 3 bases and 1 base, there was a span of 15 bases. CDR1 and CDR2 (germline): SEHNR, FQNEAQ (reference sequence). This CDR3 is 17 amino acids long. The CDR3 loop is CASSLVGTPLNTGELFF. DNA for the CDR3: TGTGCCAGCAGCTTGGTCGGGACGCCACTGAACACCGGGGAGCTGTTTTTT.

This clonotype turned up a few times. The rearrangement joins TRBV7-9 to TRBJ2-2; 7 nucleotides line up with TRBD2. The CDR3 spans 16 residues. The V segment lost 2 bases and the J segment 8 bases; nucleotides outside the gene matches: 11. Germline CDR1 SEHNR, CDR2 FQNEAQ (reference sequence). This CDR3 is CASSLLTSRVRGELFF. The CDR3 coding sequence is TGTGCCAGCAGCTTATTGACTAGCAGAGTACGGGGGGAGCTGTTTTTT.

This clonotype was recorded a few times. This chain connects TRBV20-1 to TRBJ1-6; D is unresolved. V lost 1 base and J 0 bases, leaving 13 bases between the germline ends. This CDR3 spans 17 amino acids. Per the germline V gene, CDR1 is DFQATT and CDR2 is SNEGSKA (reference sequence). This CDR3 reads CSARVDRQSSYNSPLHF. CDR3 nucleotide sequence: TGCAGTGCTAGAGTAGATAGGCAAAGCTCCTATAATTCACCCCTCCACTTT.

This clonotype was seen more than once but under ten times. The chain joins TRBV9 to TRBJ2-2, with D possibly TRBD1 on 5 matching bases. The CDR3 loop spans 16 amino acids. V was trimmed by 0 bases and J by 5 bases, leaving 14 bases between them. Germline V gene lookup returns CDR1 SGDLS and CDR2 YYNGEE. The chain's CDR3 is CASSVDLQYRTGELFF. CDR3 DNA sequence: TGTGCCAGCAGCGTAGATTTACAGTACAGGACCGGGGAGCTGTTTTTT.

For this clonotype: At one end, the junction sequence differs from germline, possibly due to a read error. This chain joins TRBV29-1 and TRBJ2-7; D is perhaps TRBD1 (7 bases). From germline, CDR1 is SQVTM and CDR2 ANQGSEA. The CDR3 is made up of 14 amino acids. CDR3 DNA: TGCAGCGTTGCGCGGGACAGTACCTCCTACGATCAGTACTTC. It codes for CSVARDSTSYDQYF.

This clonotype was seen a few times. The chain joins TRBV7-9 to TRBJ2-7; the D gene is possibly TRBD2 (6 bases). The CDR3 sequence is 16 residues long. From germline, CDR1 is SEHNR and CDR2 FQNEAQ (reference sequence). Trimming took 5 bases from V and 3 from J, leaving 20 bases between them. This CDR3 reads CASSPGWGRAGYEQYF. The CDR3 DNA reads as TGTGCCAGCAGCCCGGGCTGGGGCAGAGCGGGCTACGAGCAGTACTTC.

The CDR3 nucleotides read TGTGCCAGCAGCCAAAGACGGACCGCGAACACCGGGGAGCTGTTTTTT. Its protein is CASSQRRTANTGELFF. The V and J genes are TRBV14 and TRBJ2-2; no clear D. CDR3 length: 16 residues. Germline CDR1 SGHDN, CDR2 FVKESK. The V gene lost 2 bases and the J gene lost 0 bases, with 10 bases spanning the gap. The full variable domain, its missing parts supplied by reference TRBV14 and TRBJ2-2, is EAGVTQFPSHSVIEKGQTVTLRCDPISGHDNLYWYRRVMGKEIKFLLHFVKESKQDESGMPNNRFLAERTGGTYSTLKVQPAELEDSGVYFCASSQRRTANTGELFFGEGSRLTVL.

This rearrangement joins TRBV2 to TRBJ2-5, with a possible D match to TRBD1 (6 bases). The V end was cut by 5 bases, the J end by 4 bases, with 17 bases between. From germline, CDR1 is SNHLY and CDR2 FYNNEI. This CDR3 is 15 amino acids long. CDR3: CASSFSGQLGETQYF. The DNA of the CDR3 is TGTGCCAGCAGTTTTTCAGGACAGCTTGGAGAGACCCAGTACTTC. Drawing the rest from reference TRBV2 and TRBJ2-5, the complete variable domain is EPEVTQTPSHQVTQMGQEVILRCVPISNHLYFYWYRQILGQKVEFLVSFYNNEISEKSEIFDDQFSVERPDGSNFTLKIRSTKLEDSAMYFCASSFSGQLGETQYFGPGTRLLVL.

In regard to this clonotype: This clone may be a read error of a much larger clone one base away. The rearrangement joins TRBV9 to TRBJ2-5; a possible D gene is TRBD2 (5 bases). The V end was cut by 3 bases, the J end by 3 bases, with 9 bases between. The CDR3 sequence is 13 residues long. Germline CDR1 reads SGDLS; CDR2 reads YYNGEE. CDR3 region: CASSGAEEETQYF. In DNA form, the CDR3 reads TGTGCCAGCAGCGGGGCGGAGGAAGAGACCCAGTACTTC.

Note on this clonotype: Relative to the germline gene, one junction end is altered; a read error may explain this. The chain couples TRBV29-1 to TRBJ1-6, with a possible D match to TRBD1 (6 bases). The CDR3 sequence is 13 residues long. Germline V gene lookup returns CDR1 SQVTM and CDR2 ANQGSEA. CDR3 residues: CSAKQGSGSPLRF. CDR3 nucleotide sequence: TGCAGCGCGAAACAGGGATCTGGTTCGCCCCTCCGCTTT.

The chain joins TRBV10-3 to TRBJ1-5, with D possibly TRBD1 on 6 matching bases. The CDR3 sequence is 16 residues long. Germline V CDR1 and CDR2: ENHRY, SYGVKD. The ends were cut back, 10 bases at V and 3 bases at J, with 22 bases in the middle. CDR3 in DNA: TGTGCCAGCCTCGGGGGGGCGAGTATGAACAATCAGCCCCAGCATTTT. It yields the protein CASLGGASMNNQPQHF.

This clonotype was counted at least ten times. The rearrangement joins TRBV29-1 to TRBJ2-6, with D unclear. The V gene lost 7 bases and the J gene lost 3 bases, with 19 bases spanning the gap. CDR3 length equals 16 residues. Germline lookup yields CDR1 SQVTM and CDR2 ANQGSEA. Here the CDR3 reads CSAKGRTAGGANVLTF. In nucleotides, the CDR3 is TGCAGCGCCAAAGGCAGGACGGCTGGTGGGGCCAACGTCCTGACTTTC.

The sample holds a few counts of this clonotype. This chain uses TRBV20-1 with TRBJ2-7, with 10 bases lining up with TRBD1. V shed 1 base and J 4 bases; nucleotides not matched to a gene: 7. The germline V gene encodes CDR1 DFQATT and CDR2 SNEGSKA (reference sequence). CDR3 length equals 15 residues. In DNA form, the CDR3 reads TGCAGTGCTAGAGGAGGACAGGGGGTTATGTACGAGCAGTACTTC. It is translated as CSARGGQGVMYEQYF.

This clonotype was recorded at least ten times. The gene calls are TRBV7-7 and TRBJ2-7; tentatively, D is TRBD1 or TRBD2 (5 bases each). V was clipped by 5 bases and J by 5 bases, with 16 bases between them. The germline gives CDR1 SSHAT, CDR2 FNYEAQ (reference sequence). This CDR3 region has 14 residues. DNA for the CDR3: TGTGCCAGCAGCCCCGGGGACCTGGTTGACGAGCAGTACTTC. Its protein is CASSPGDLVDEQYF.

The chain combines TRBV7-9 with TRBJ2-7; a possible D gene is TRBD1 (6 bases). The CDR3 is 15 residues long. Germline CDR1 reads SEHNR; CDR2 reads FQNEAQ (reference sequence). V was cut by 5 bases and J by 2 bases, with 16 bases left in between. The CDR3 DNA reads as TGTGCCAGCAGCCGAACAGGGCTGGGCCCCTACGAGCAGTACTTC. This gives the protein CASSRTGLGPYEQYF.

There are a few counts of this clonotype. This chain uses TRBV6-5 with TRBJ1-3; D call uncertain. The CDR3 spans 15 residues. Germline CDR1 reads MNHEY; CDR2 reads SVGAGI. Trimming pared 2 bases from V and 0 bases from J, leaving 8 bases between. CDR3 amino acids: CASSYVWSSGNTIYF. The DNA for the CDR3 is TGTGCCAGCAGTTACGTATGGAGCTCTGGAAACACCATATATTTT.

The chain is built from TRBV7-9 and TRBJ1-2, with a weak D call TRBD1 (6 bases). Trimming left V 5 bases short and J 7 bases short, with 14 bases between. Germline loops: CDR1 SEHNR, CDR2 FQNEAQ (reference sequence). The CDR3 runs 13 residues. In nucleotides, the CDR3 is TGTGCCAGCAGCCGGGACATTTCCTTTGGCTACACCTTC. This encodes CASSRDISFGYTF. Filled out from reference TRBV7-9 and TRBJ1-2, the complete variable domain reads DTGVSQNPRHKITKRGQNVTFRCDPISEHNRLYWYRQTLGQGPEFLTYFQNEAQLEKSRLLSDRFSAERPKGSFSTLEIQRTEQGDSAMYLCASSRDISFGYTFGSGTRLTVV.

V and J are TRBV20-1 and TRBJ1-2; TRBD1 matches 12 bases. Germline CDR1 and CDR2: DFQATT and SNEGSKA (reference sequence). The V gene end was trimmed by 6 bases and the J gene end by 4 bases; junction bases not matched to a gene: 6. This CDR3 spans 14 amino acids. DNA for the CDR3: TGCAGTGCCCCGGGACAGGGGGCCATCTATGGCTACACCTTC. This encodes CSAPGQGAIYGYTF.

The V gene is TRBV5-4, the J gene TRBJ1-2; a weak D match, TRBD1 (6 bases). The CDR3 spans 15 residues. Germline CDR1 SGHNT, CDR2 YYREEE (reference sequence). The V end was cut by 5 bases, the J end by 3 bases, with 17 bases between. The CDR3 sequence: CASRVRDNSYYGYTF. The CDR3 nucleotides read TGTGCCAGCAGGGTCCGGGACAACTCTTACTATGGCTACACCTTC.

The chain has TRBV7-9 and TRBJ1-2; D may be TRBD1 (5 bases). The CDR3 runs 13 residues. V lost 4 bases, J lost 6 bases, and 12 bases lay in between. Germline V gene sequence: CDR1 SEHNR, CDR2 FQNEAQ (reference sequence). CDR3 protein: CASSSRGTHGYTF. The DNA for the CDR3 is TGTGCCAGCAGCTCTAGAGGGACCCATGGCTACACCTTC.

This clonotype was seen only a few times. J is TRBJ2-7 and V is TRBV4-2; 11 bases line up with TRBD2. The CDR3 runs to 17 residues. The germline gives CDR1 LGHNA, CDR2 YNFKEQ. V shed 4 bases, J shed 6 bases, and the junction held 14 bases outside the gene matches. CDR3 amino acids: CASSPEVWGTSGVEQYF. The CDR3 nucleotides are TGTGCCAGCAGCCCGGAGGTGTGGGGGACTAGCGGTGTCGAGCAGTACTTC.

With regard to this clonotype: One end of the junction fails to match germline, which may point to a read error. The chain is built from TRBV19 and TRBJ2-6; D possibly matches TRBD1 or TRBD2 (6 bases each). Germline V gene lookup returns CDR1 LNHDA and CDR2 SQIVND (reference sequence). The CDR3 has 14 residues. The CDR3 bases are TGTGCCAGTAGTGTCACGAATGGAGGGGACACTGAAGCTTTC. Translated: CASSVTNGGDTEAF.

This clonotype occurred many times. The chain uses TRBV29-1 and TRBJ1-4; 8 nucleotides align to TRBD1. CDR1 SQVTM and CDR2 ANQGSEA come from the germline V gene. This CDR3 comprises 14 residues. V lost 7 bases and J lost 8; bases outside the gene matches: 12. CDR3 sequence: CSDKSGGAGEKLFF. In DNA form, the CDR3 reads TGCAGCGACAAGTCAGGGGGCGCAGGGGAAAAACTGTTTTTT.

V and J are TRBV5-1 and TRBJ2-5, with 7 bases matching TRBD2. The CDR3 runs to 14 residues. J was trimmed by 1 base and V by 5 bases; bases with no gene match: 5. Per germline, CDR1 SGHRS and CDR2 YFSETQ. For the CDR3, the DNA is TGCGCCAGCAGTCCTAGCGGAATCCAAGAGACCCAGTACTTC. It is translated as CASSPSGIQETQYF.

The V gene is TRBV15, the J gene TRBJ2-5; D perhaps matches TRBD2 (6 bases). V was pared by 8 bases and J by 5 bases, with 18 bases between. This CDR3 has 14 amino acids. CDR1 is LNHNV, CDR2 YYDKDF, per germline (reference sequence). The CDR3 DNA reads TGTGCCACCTCTCTTGGAGGGGATGGGGAGACCCAGTACTTC. Amino acid sequence: CATSLGGDGETQYF.

The sample holds many counts of this clonotype. The chain has TRBV24-1 and TRBJ1-2, with D possibly being TRBD1 (6 bases). The CDR3 loop spans 11 amino acids. Germline V gene sequence: CDR1 KGHDR, CDR2 SFDVKD. CDR3 coding DNA: TGTGTCCCCCGGGGGGGCTCTGGCTACACCTTC. This sequence encodes CVPRGGSGYTF.

In its sample, this clonotype was seen a few times. The J gene is TRBJ1-5, the V gene TRBV12-3 or TRBV12-4, with D uncertain. Trimming pared 1 base from V and 6 bases from J, leaving 4 bases between. The CDR3 runs to 12 residues. CDR3 DNA: TGTGCCAGCAGTTTAGTAAGTCAGCCCCAGCATTTT. It is translated as CASSLVSQPQHF.